The clone carrying this TCR beta chain has only a few counts. Trimming shortened V by 7 bases and J by 3 bases, and 8 bases separated the two germline ends. Germline-derived CDR1 and CDR2 are SGHNT and YYREEE (reference sequence). The CDR3 length is 11 residues. TCRdb used MiXCR to reprocess the 5' RACE reads, holding one entry per CDR3 protein. The repertoire has about 78,000 distinct CDR3 sequences, roughly 4.7% of them found once; the top ten carry about 2%. The source of the sample is a study of neurological immune-mediated disorders. The chain recombines TRBV5-4 with TRBJ2-7; D may be TRBD2 (5 bases). The TCR sequence derives from a woman aged 25-40 years with multiple sclerosis. Sequencing was carried out using PBMCs. This CDR3 is CASGRGYEQYF. The CDR3 DNA reads as TGTGCCAGCGGGAGAGGCTACGAGCAGTACTTC.